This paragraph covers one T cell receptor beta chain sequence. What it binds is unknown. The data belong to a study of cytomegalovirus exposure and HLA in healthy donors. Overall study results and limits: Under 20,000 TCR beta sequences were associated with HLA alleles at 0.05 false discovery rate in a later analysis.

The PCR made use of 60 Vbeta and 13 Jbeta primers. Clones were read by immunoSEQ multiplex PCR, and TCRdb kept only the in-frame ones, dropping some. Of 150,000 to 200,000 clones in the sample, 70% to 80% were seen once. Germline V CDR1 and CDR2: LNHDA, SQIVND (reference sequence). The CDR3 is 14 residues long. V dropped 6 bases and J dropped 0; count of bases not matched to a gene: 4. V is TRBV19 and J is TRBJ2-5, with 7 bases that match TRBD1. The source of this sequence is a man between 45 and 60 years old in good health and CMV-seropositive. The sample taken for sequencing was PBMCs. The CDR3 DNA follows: TGTGCCAGTAGCACGGACAGGTACCAAGAGACCCAGTACTTC. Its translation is CASSTDRYQETQYF.